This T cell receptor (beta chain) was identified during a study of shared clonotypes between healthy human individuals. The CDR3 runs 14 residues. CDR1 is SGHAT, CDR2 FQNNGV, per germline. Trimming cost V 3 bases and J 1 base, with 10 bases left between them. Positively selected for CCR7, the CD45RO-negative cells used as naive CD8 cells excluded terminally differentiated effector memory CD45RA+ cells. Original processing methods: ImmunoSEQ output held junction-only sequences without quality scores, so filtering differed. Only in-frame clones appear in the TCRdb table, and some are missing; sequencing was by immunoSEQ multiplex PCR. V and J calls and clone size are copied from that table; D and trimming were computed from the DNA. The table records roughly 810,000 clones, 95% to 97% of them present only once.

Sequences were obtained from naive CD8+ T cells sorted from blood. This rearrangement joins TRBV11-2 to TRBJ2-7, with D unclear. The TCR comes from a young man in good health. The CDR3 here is CASSFSASSYEQYF. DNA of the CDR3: TGTGCCAGCAGCTTCTCGGCATCATCCTACGAGCAGTACTTC.